This T cell receptor (beta chain) was sequenced for a study of CD8+ T cells in alopecia areata (dated by TCRdb to the late 2010s). Concerning the study at large: Treated patients were enrolled in an open-label pilot trial of oral tofacitinib at 5 to 10 mg twice daily for moderate-to-severe alopecia areata. Patients stayed on tofacitinib for 6 to 18 months and then had 6 months of follow-up off drug so that delayed response and recurrence could be assessed. In both human patients and the C3H/HeJ mouse model, the study applied high-throughput TCRbeta sequencing to look at T cell clonal expansion in alopecia areata. On the human side, TCRbeta sequencing was run on scalp tissue and on sorted CD4+ and CD8+ peripheral blood T cells from healthy controls and from alopecia areata patients with either patchy or totalis/universalis disease. Biopsies were taken from tofacitinib-treated patients at baseline and at 4 and 24 weeks of treatment, and a later scalp biopsy was taken in several of the tofacitinib-treated patients. Clonality in the scalp was compared among normal scalp (n=4), patchy alopecia areata scalp (n=8), and alopecia totalis/universalis scalp (n=8). RNA came from the PAXgene miRNA kit for fixed scalp, the miRNeasy kit for PBMCs, and the RNeasy kit for mouse skin. Amplification of TCRbeta CDR3 regions was done by immunoSEQ multiplex PCR using 35 Vbeta forward primers and 13 Jbeta reverse primers. What the authors observed across the whole study: Scalp TCR repertoire analysis is complicated because resident alphabeta T cells in normal human skin are also sequenced, whereas mouse skin is dominated by gammadelta T cells. Compared with normal scalp, lesional scalp, particularly in alopecia totalis/universalis, had higher clonality and more expanded CD8+ clones, which suggests antigenic drive. Shared TCR sequences between patients were less evident than in mice, which may be partly attributable to HLA diversity in the patient population.

Libraries were prepared through the immunoSEQ multiplex PCR assay. RNA was extracted from all samples and reverse transcribed into cDNA, which served as template for TCR sequencing. SuperScript III was used to make first-strand cDNA, primed with a 2:1 mix of oligo-dT and random hexamers. A synthetic immune receptor repertoire was used to assess amplification bias, and residual bias was removed computationally. Per the authors' processing: Raw reads were preprocessed to remove errors, and CDR3 was defined by IMGT conventions from the conserved cysteine to phenylalanine. Clonality was calculated as 1 minus Shannon entropy normalized by log2 of the number of productive unique TCRs. CD4 or CD8 identity of scalp clones was inferred by cross-referencing scalp TCRbeta sequences with sorted blood CD4 and CD8 repertoires. The clones in this table, taken by TCRdb from immuneACCESS, are in-frame only. Not every clone is retained; where verified, under half of the shortfall comes from an unresolved V gene, and the cause of the rest is unknown. V and J calls and clone size are copied from that table; D and trimming were computed from the DNA. The sample data list 130,000 to 150,000 clones, and more than 40% of these were observed just once. Around 7% of the sample comes from the top ten.

A word on this clone: Its antigen specificity is not known. No much larger clone exists at a distance of one base, and base qualities are not known.

For CDR1 and CDR2, the germline V gene lists MDHEN and SYDVKM. Measured from the cysteine to the phenylalanine, the CDR3 is 14 residues long. Only the CDR3 DNA stays, 42 bases, in frame from base 1. V is cut back by 3 bases and J by 6 bases, with 5 bases in the junction unmatched. Peripheral blood and lesional scalp punch biopsies were obtained from patients with alopecia areata. PBMCs were isolated by density centrifugation and stained for CD3, CD4 and CD8, after which CD4+ and CD8+ T cells were sorted on a FACSAria. Here the chain combines TRBV28 and TRBJ2-7; 10 nucleotides in the junction match TRBD2. This receptor was identified in a human donor with alopecia areata. The specimen sequenced was CD4+ T cells sorted from blood. The CDR3 has the sequence CASSFVAGGSEQYF. The DNA sequence is given as TGTGCCAGCAGTTTCGTAGCGGGGGGCAGCGAGCAGTACTTC.